A single TCR beta chain is shown here with its context. The antigen is undetermined. The method was immunoSEQ multiplex PCR; TCRdb's version includes in-frame clones alone and lacks a portion of them. The table has 190,000 or so clones, under 95% seen once. Per germline, CDR1 MNHEY and CDR2 SMNVEV (reference sequence). This CDR3 has 13 amino acids. Germline trimming cut 8 bases from V and 7 bases from J; bases unmatched to any gene: 7. This record belongs to a study of T cell responses to AZD1222 COVID-19 vaccine. Study-wide results and caveats: Of the AZD1222 recipients, only five to seven were seropositive at baseline. No repertoire was sampled before or during the peak T cell response, only after it. Distributed over spike, vaccine-associated CD4 TCRs predominated at 160-218 and 743-854. Reportedly, close to half of spike-specific TCRs are directed against unmutated variant regions.

This receptor was taken from an adult who received the AZD1222 COVID-19 vaccine. The sequenced sample was peripheral blood, obtained 28 days after the second AZD1222 dose. The rearrangement uses TRBV27 and TRBJ2-1; 8 positions match TRBD2. The CDR3 bases are TGTGCCAGCTCCCCGGGGGGGCGGAATGAGCAGTTCTTC. It yields the protein CASSPGGRNEQFF.